The 10 T cell receptor beta chains in this list originate from one sample, sequenced in a study of vaccination effects on CD4 cells after COVID-19. ViraFEST used viral peptide pools to expand antigen-specific CD4+ T cells before sequencing. An approximately 10-day culture period preceded the isolation of CD4+ T cells. Nobody among the vaccine recipients had prior SARS-CoV-2 infection (nucleocapsid antibodies were negative). Their antigens remain unidentified. The assay was immunoSEQ multiplex PCR, and TCRdb's table has in-frame clones only and misses some. The repertoire holds about 21,000 clones, with around 70% as singletons. The specimen was CD4+ T cells from PBMCs cultured with HCoV-NL63 spike peptides, collected before COVID-19 vaccination. The source of these receptors is a human donor who received a COVID-19 vaccine.

V usage is TRBV19 and J usage is TRBJ1-5; 7 positions agree with TRBD1. Germline V lookup: CDR1 LNHDA, CDR2 SQIVND (reference sequence). V shed 4 bases, J shed 5 bases, and the junction held 5 bases outside the gene matches. This CDR3 is 14 amino acids long. The CDR3 region has the DNA TGTGCCAGTAGTACCCCGACAGGGTATCAGCCCCAGCATTTT. Encoded protein: CASSTPTGYQPQHF.

In its sample, this clone was seen a few times. The J gene is TRBJ1-2, the V gene TRBV7-9; 7 bases agree with TRBD1. The V and J ends lost 5 bases and 4 bases, in that order; junction bases with no gene match: 7. This CDR3 region has 14 residues. CDR1 SEHNR and CDR2 FQNEAQ come from the germline V gene (reference sequence). The chain's CDR3 is CASSLPGQAYGYTF. The DNA for the CDR3 is TGTGCCAGCAGCCTTCCAGGACAGGCCTATGGCTACACCTTC.

The chain carries TRBV5-6 and TRBJ2-3; 9 positions match TRBD2. The V and J ends lost 0 bases and 9 bases, in that order; junction bases with no gene match: 11. The CDR3 spans 16 residues. Germline lookup yields CDR1 SGHDT and CDR2 YYEEEE. CDR3 in DNA: TGTGCCAGCAGCTTGGCCTCGCGGGGGGGCACGGTGACGCAGTATTTT. Its translation is CASSLASRGGTVTQYF.

The rearrangement uses TRBV6-2 or TRBV6-3 and TRBJ1-1, with TRBD1 matching 10 bases. The CDR3 runs 16 residues. Germline CDR1 reads MNHEY; CDR2 reads SVGEGT. V was clipped by 5 bases and J by 1 base; unmatched bases: 7. CDR3: CASSPGTGAENTEAFF. The CDR3 DNA follows: TGTGCCAGCAGTCCGGGGACAGGGGCAGAGAACACTGAAGCTTTCTTT.

This chain links TRBV6-5 with TRBJ2-7; D remains ambiguous. In germline, CDR1 is MNHEY, CDR2 SVGAGI. The CDR3 covers 15 residues. Trimming removed 0 bases from V and 7 bases from J, with 16 bases in between. CDR3 region: CASSYSLALPLEQYF. The CDR3 region has the DNA TGTGCCAGCAGTTACTCGCTGGCCCTACCCCTGGAGCAGTACTTC.

The V gene is TRBV5-1, the J gene TRBJ2-1; the D is unclear. CDR1 is SGHRS, CDR2 YFSETQ, per germline. The CDR3 loop spans 13 amino acids. The germline V and J ends were trimmed by 0 bases and 3 bases, with 4 bases remaining between them. CDR3 bases: TGCGCCAGCAGCTTGGGGGACTACAATGAGCAGTTCTTC. This translates into CASSLGDYNEQFF.

CDR3 DNA: TGCGCCAGCAGCGACGGGACTAGGCCCGGGTCGTGGGAGACCCAGTACTTC. This sequence encodes CASSDGTRPGSWETQYF. The chain joins TRBV5-1 to TRBJ2-5; 8 bases line up with TRBD2. J gave up 5 bases and V 4 bases, and 16 bases lay outside the gene matches. The length of the CDR3 is 17 residues. Germline V gene data show CDR1 as SGHRS and CDR2 as YFSETQ. The entire variable domain, with the rest obtained from reference TRBV5-1 and TRBJ2-5, is as follows: KAGVTQTPRYLIKTRGQQVTLSCSPISGHRSVSWYQQTPGQGLQFLFEYFSETQRNKGNFPGRFSGRQFSNSRSEMNVSTLELGDSALYLCASSDGTRPGSWETQYFGPGTRLLVL.

This clone has just one count. This chain uses TRBV6-6 with TRBJ1-4; D gene unclear. CDR3 length: 13 residues. CDR1 MNHNY and CDR2 SVGAGI come from the germline V gene (reference sequence). Trimming shortened V by 6 bases and J by 4 bases, and 9 bases separated the two germline ends. The CDR3 DNA is TGTGCCAGCAGACAGAGTCTTAATGAAAAACTGTTTTTT. It specifies CASRQSLNEKLFF.

A few counts support this clone. V gene TRBV28 combines with J gene TRBJ2-7, with D tentatively TRBD1 (5 bases). Germline V gene sequence: CDR1 MDHEN, CDR2 SYDVKM. Between the trimmed V and J ends, which lost 8 bases and 5 bases, there was a span of 16 bases. The CDR3 is 13 amino acids. The CDR3 coding sequence is TGTGCCAGCGGACGAAGGGGCAGGGACGAGCAGTACTTC. It translates to CASGRRGRDEQYF.

The chain is built from TRBV11-2 and TRBJ2-7; 8 bases line up with TRBD2. J gave up 3 bases and V 5 bases, and 3 bases lay outside the gene matches. Looked up from germline, CDR1 is SGHAT and CDR2 is FQNNGV. The CDR3 covers 13 residues. CDR3: CASSLSGNYEQYF. The CDR3, as DNA: TGTGCCAGCAGCCTTAGCGGGAACTACGAGCAGTACTTC.